The TCR beta chain under discussion was sequenced for a study of patients and donors after allogeneic stem cell transplantation. CDR1 is LNHDA, CDR2 SQIVND, per germline (reference sequence). The CDR3 consists of 15 residues. Trimming stripped 4 bases from V and 6 bases from J, with 19 bases between. TCRdb reprocessed the RT-PCR reads with MiXCR, giving one entry per CDR3 protein. Of approximately 160,000 distinct CDR3 sequences in the sample, roughly 30% were seen once. V usage is TRBV19 and J usage is TRBJ2-7; D could derive from TRBD1 or TRBD2 (5 bases each). This sequence was found in a human donor who was either an allogeneic HSCT recipient or a stem cell or donor lymphocyte infusion donor (not recorded which). It is not recorded whose cells these are; they may come from a transplant donor. Source material: blood, either unsorted or a sorted T cell fraction (not recorded which). The CDR3 bases are TGTGCCAGTAGTAGTCCGGGACGGGCTGGGCCCGAGCAGTACTTC. Translation gives CASSSPGRAGPEQYF.